This T cell receptor beta chain was profiled in a study of T cells in localized non-small cell lung cancer (dated by TCRdb to the early 2020s). Regarding the study in general: The study examined T cell repertoires in a few hundred patients with early-stage NSCLC and compared tumors with uninvolved tumor-adjacent lungs. All 240 or so NSCLC patients in the cohort were treatment-naive and had localized lung tumors that were resected. NSCLC patients had a mean age of around 66 years, and around 130 were male and 107 female.

The CDR3, from cysteine to phenylalanine, totals 16 residues. Only the CDR3 part of the read is kept: 48 bases, read in frame from the first base. V has 6 bases trimmed and J has 4 bases trimmed; junction bases matching no gene number 14. The germline V gene encodes CDR1 MNHEY and CDR2 SMNVEV (reference sequence). The immunoSEQ Assay was used to sequence TCR beta CDR3 regions from DNA. The authors' analysis ran thus. T cell density was computed as TCR beta template counts normalized to usable DNA estimated by amplifying housekeeping genes. The preseqR package was used to estimate richness by extrapolating to 400,000 templates for PBMC samples and to 120,000 templates for tissue samples. Clonality was calculated as one minus Pielou's evenness. Differential abundance testing on productive amino-acid clonotypes, with a minimum total count of 5 and an alpha of 0.1, was used to identify tissue-enriched TCRs. The Jaccard Index and the Morisita Overlap Index were used to quantify repertoire overlap between compartments. GLIPH clustered TCR beta CDR3s with public tetramer-defined viral CDR3s; viral motifs required at least three viral sequences plus V-gene enrichment. The table comes from immuneACCESS by way of TCRdb, which keeps in-frame sequences with V and J called. Part of the clones is missing from these tables; in studies checked, under half for an unresolved V gene and the rest for unknown reasons. From that table come the V and J calls and clone size; the DNA was used to work out D and trimming. This sample comprises 70,000 to 85,000 clones, roughly 80% of them detected only once. The ten largest clonotypes hold 1.3% of the sample.

Study-wide findings and limitations: Multi-region tumor sequencing was not performed, so intratumor heterogeneity could not be excluded. Longer overall survival was associated with higher blood T cell density, whereas shorter survival was associated with higher adjacent-lung clonality. A median of roughly 60 of the top 100 tumor clones were detected in paired uninvolved adjacent lung, and under 30 of these tumor clones were also found among the top 100 clones of the paired uninvolved adjacent lung. The highest T cell clonality was observed in uninvolved tumor-adjacent lung, where clonality exceeded that of tumor, suggesting that antigenic responses were more focused in uninvolved tumor-adjacent lung. Because of the exploratory design, TCR variables were selected using unadjusted p-values without false-discovery rate correction.

A remark on this clone: Its antigen remains undetermined. The record has no base qualities; no much larger clone is one base away.

At diagnosis, peripheral blood, uninvolved tumor-adjacent lung and tumor were collected and were preserved as a mix of fresh-frozen and FFPE material. For TCR repertoire profiling, blood samples were analyzed as peripheral blood mononuclear cells. Sample: peripheral blood, taken before any cancer treatment. The source of this sequence is a female donor older than 55 with stage I lung adenocarcinoma. The rearranged chain carries TRBV27 and TRBJ2-7; 8 bases in between match TRBD1. The CDR3 in this case is CASRITPGGALYEQYF. At the DNA level, the sequence is TGTGCCAGCAGGATAACCCCAGGGGGCGCACTTTACGAGCAGTACTTC.